These 26 T cell receptor beta chains share one sample of origin, sequenced in a study of T cell changes during pregnancy in multiple sclerosis. This table comes from immunoSEQ multiplex PCR, and its TCRdb copy is limited to in-frame clones, with some not included. The table lists some 41,000 clones, roughly 93% of them singletons. The sequenced material came from PBMCs (not recorded whether the cells were cultured). These receptors came from a female donor with multiple sclerosis, enrolled in a pregnancy study.

The chain uses TRBV5-4 and TRBJ2-3, with TRBD2 matching over 12 bases. V was clipped by 2 bases and J by 3 bases; unmatched bases: 7. Germline-derived CDR1 and CDR2 are SGHNT and YYREEE (reference sequence). The CDR3 loop spans 17 amino acids. The CDR3 protein is CASSLALAGGGTDTQYF. The DNA of the CDR3 is TGTGCCAGCAGCTTAGCACTAGCGGGGGGCGGGACAGATACGCAGTATTTT.

On this clone: At one boundary the junction diverges from the germline segment, which might be a read error. This chain links TRBV7-7 with TRBJ2-7, with D perhaps matching TRBD2 (5 bases). The CDR3 runs 15 residues. Germline V gives CDR1 SSHAT, CDR2 FNYEAQ (reference sequence). The CDR3 nucleotides are TGTGCTAGCAGCTTAGCGCTGGGCCCGTCCTACGAGCAGTACTTC. Translated, it gives CASSLALGPSYEQYF.

This clone has just one count. The CDR3 nucleotides are TGTGCCAGCAGTTCTAGGTACCGACTAGCGGGAGCCTCCGGAGATACGCAGTATTTT. Translation gives CASSSRYRLAGASGDTQYF. The chain combines TRBV7-2 with TRBJ2-3; TRBD2 agrees at 12 bases. The germline V gene has CDR1 SGHTA and CDR2 FQGNSA. This CDR3 has 19 amino acids. V lost 6 bases to trimming and J lost 5 bases; unmatched junction nucleotides: 18.

The V call is TRBV5-6, the J call TRBJ1-1, with 7 bases matching TRBD1. With 0 bases clipped from V and 7 bases from J, the junction kept 0 bases outside the gene matches. CDR3 length: 12 residues. Germline assignment: CDR1 SGHDT and CDR2 YYEEEE. The CDR3 DNA follows: TGTGCCAGCAGCTTGGACAGGGGTGAAGCTTTCTTT. This translates into CASSLDRGEAFF.

V usage is TRBV7-6 and J usage is TRBJ2-7; no clear D. Germline V gene data show CDR1 as SGHVS and CDR2 as FNYEAQ. Trimming stripped 5 bases from V and 9 bases from J, with 14 bases between. This CDR3 is 12 amino acids long. CDR3 DNA: TGTGCCAGCAGCCCGGGCCCTCCATGGCAGTACTTC. As protein: CASSPGPPWQYF.

This chain joins TRBV5-1 and TRBJ2-1, with a weak D call TRBD2 (6 bases). V lost 7 bases to trimming and J lost 8 bases, with 19 bases between them. The CDR3 extends over 14 amino acids. From germline, CDR1 is SGHRS and CDR2 YFSETQ. CDR3 sequence reads: CASSRDSRRDEQFF. The CDR3 DNA reads TGCGCCAGCTCCCGGGACTCCCGGCGCGATGAGCAGTTCTTC.

The chain joins TRBV29-1 to TRBJ1-1; D might be TRBD1 (6 bases). Germline assignment: CDR1 SQVTM and CDR2 ANQGSEA. This CDR3 spans 14 amino acids. V gave up 1 base and J gave up 0 bases, with 9 bases separating them. CDR3 sequence reads: CSVEGRTVNTEAFF. The CDR3 bases are TGCAGCGTTGAAGGCAGGACAGTGAACACTGAAGCTTTCTTT.

The chain recombines TRBV5-8 with TRBJ2-7, with 7 bases lining up with TRBD2. Germline-derived CDR1 and CDR2 are SGHTS and YDEGEE. There are 15 residues in the CDR3. V was pared by 0 bases and J by 2 bases, with 5 bases of the junction left unmatched. As DNA, the CDR3 is TGTGCCAGCAGCTTGGTCCCAGCGGGGACCTACGAGCAGTACTTC. It specifies CASSLVPAGTYEQYF.

The chain has TRBV19 and TRBJ2-1; 7 bases map to TRBD2. Germline V gene lookup returns CDR1 LNHDA and CDR2 SQIVND (reference sequence). V gave up 8 bases and J gave up 5 bases; unmatched junction bases: 3. The CDR3 contains 12 residues. The CDR3 bases are TGTGCCAGTTGGACTAGAGACAATGAGCAGTTCTTC. Translating gives CASWTRDNEQFF.

The J gene is TRBJ2-7, the V gene TRBV7-9; TRBD2 matches at 10 bases. CDR1 is SEHNR and CDR2 is FQNEAQ in the germline V gene (reference sequence). With 1 base clipped from V and 3 bases from J, the junction kept 6 bases outside the gene matches. The CDR3 is 16 amino acids. For the CDR3, the DNA is TGTGCCAGCAGCTTAGGTAGTAGCGGGAGGTTCTACGAGCAGTACTTC. This encodes CASSLGSSGRFYEQYF.

This clone occurred once. The chain couples TRBV10-3 to TRBJ2-1, with 14 bases lining up with TRBD2. V lost 6 bases to trimming and J lost 6 bases; unmatched junction nucleotides: 10. This CDR3 has 17 residues. Germline CDR1 ENHRY, CDR2 SYGVKD. CDR3 in amino acids: CAISQTSGRAYGNEQFF. The CDR3 region has the DNA TGTGCCATCAGCCAGACTAGCGGGAGGGCCTACGGCAATGAGCAGTTCTTC.

The sample holds a few counts of this clone. This chain links TRBV5-4 with TRBJ2-1; 9 nucleotides align to TRBD2. The junction had 5 bases not matched to a gene; V was cut back by 2 bases and J by 5 bases. CDR1 is SGHNT, CDR2 YYREEE, per germline (reference sequence). The CDR3 spans 15 residues. In DNA form, the CDR3 reads TGTGCCAGCAGCTTCTCTAGCGGGACTCACAATGAGCAGTTCTTC. It translates to CASSFSSGTHNEQFF. Full variable domain (remainder filled in from reference TRBV5-4 and TRBJ2-1): ETGVTQSPTHLIKTRGQQVTLRCSSQSGHNTVSWYQQALGQGPQFIFQYYREEENGRGNFPPRFSGLQFPNYSSELNVNALELDDSALYLCASSFSSGTHNEQFFGPGTRLTVL.

This clone has a single count. The chain is built from TRBV4-1 and TRBJ2-1, with TRBD2 matching over 11 bases. CDR1 is MGHRA and CDR2 is YSYEKL in the germline V gene. After removal of 1 base from V and 6 bases from J, the junction contained 2 bases not matched to a gene. The CDR3 runs to 15 residues. CDR3 residues: CASSQVAGGPNEQFF. CDR3 coding DNA: TGCGCCAGCAGCCAAGTAGCGGGAGGGCCCAATGAGCAGTTCTTC.

V gene TRBV18 combines with J gene TRBJ1-5; a possible D gene is TRBD1 (5 bases). V lost 0 bases, J lost 2 bases, and 11 bases lay in between. The CDR3 is made up of 16 amino acids. Germline CDR1 KGHSH, CDR2 LQKENI. Here the CDR3 reads CASSPPGGDGNQPQHF. The CDR3 DNA reads TGTGCCAGCTCACCACCTGGGGGTGACGGCAATCAGCCCCAGCATTTT.

The chain couples TRBV18 to TRBJ1-2; D not certain. The CDR3 runs 14 residues. CDR1 is KGHSH and CDR2 is LQKENI in the germline V gene. Deletions cut 0 bases from V and 0 bases from J, with 5 bases between. Here the CDR3 reads CASSPPAPNYGYTF. Here the CDR3 DNA reads TGTGCCAGCTCACCACCGGCTCCTAACTATGGCTACACCTTC. Full variable domain (missing parts from reference TRBV18 and TRBJ1-2): NAGVMQNPRHLVRRRGQEARLRCSPMKGHSHVYWYRQLPEEGLKFMVYLQKENIIDESGMPKERFSAEFPKEGPSILRIQQVVRGDSAAYFCASSPPAPNYGYTFGSGTRLTVV.

The J gene is TRBJ1-5, the V gene TRBV30; perhaps TRBD1 as D (5 bases). Germline V gene lookup returns CDR1 GTSNPN and CDR2 SVGIG (reference sequence). V gave up 5 bases and J gave up 2 bases, with 13 bases separating them. This CDR3 comprises 14 residues. The CDR3 spells CAWSQGGGNQPQHF. Here the CDR3 DNA reads TGTGCCTGGTCCCAGGGAGGGGGCAATCAGCCCCAGCATTTT.

The rearrangement uses TRBV7-2 and TRBJ2-7; D is ambiguous. Germline CDR1 is SGHTA and CDR2 is FQGNSA. The CDR3 totals 15 residues. The V and J ends lost 0 bases and 4 bases respectively, with 13 bases between them. CDR3 nucleotide sequence: TGTGCCAGCAGCTTAGCACACGGCACTGGATACGAGCAGTACTTC. Translated: CASSLAHGTGYEQYF.

This chain joins TRBV5-4 and TRBJ2-7; 11 bases match TRBD2. Germline CDR1 is SGHNT and CDR2 is YYREEE (reference sequence). CDR3 length: 15 amino acids. With 4 bases clipped from V and 2 bases from J, the junction kept 5 bases outside the gene matches. CDR3 amino acids: CASSLGLADPYEQYF. The DNA of the CDR3 is TGTGCCAGCAGCCTGGGACTAGCGGATCCCTACGAGCAGTACTTC.

The rearrangement uses TRBV5-6 and TRBJ2-7; the match to TRBD2 covers 9 bases. This CDR3 spans 17 amino acids. Looked up from germline, CDR1 is SGHDT and CDR2 is YYEEEE. J gave up 7 bases and V 4 bases, and 18 bases lay outside the gene matches. The CDR3 sequence: CASSMGPELAGLGEQYF. For the CDR3, the DNA is TGTGCCAGCAGCATGGGACCGGAGCTAGCGGGATTAGGGGAGCAGTACTTC.

The chain couples TRBV18 to TRBJ2-7; the D is unclear. The germline gives CDR1 KGHSH, CDR2 LQKENI. Trimming cost V 3 bases and J 4 bases, with 16 bases left between them. The length of the CDR3 is 15 residues. In nucleotides, the CDR3 is TGTGCCAGCTCACCTACCTCTAGGCAGGTTTACGAGCAGTACTTC. Translated, it gives CASSPTSRQVYEQYF.

The J gene is TRBJ2-1, the V gene TRBV6-1, with 8 bases that match TRBD1. The CDR3 runs 15 residues. Germline trimming cut 3 bases from V and 2 bases from J; bases unmatched to any gene: 3. CDR1 and CDR2 (germline): MNHNS, SASEGT. CDR3 residues: CASSETGATYNEQFF. CDR3 nucleotide sequence: TGTGCCAGCAGTGAGACAGGGGCTACCTACAATGAGCAGTTCTTC.

The chain combines TRBV6-1 with TRBJ2-7; unclear D gene. Trimming took 6 bases from V and 4 from J, leaving 7 bases between them. The CDR3 length is 11 residues. Looked up from germline, CDR1 is MNHNS and CDR2 is SASEGT. CDR3 region: CASSLYYEQYF. The CDR3 nucleotides are TGTGCCAGCAGCCTTTATTACGAGCAGTACTTC.

This chain joins TRBV19 and TRBJ2-7; D is undetermined. V was pared by 4 bases and J by 5 bases, with 15 bases between. Per germline, CDR1 LNHDA and CDR2 SQIVND (reference sequence). This CDR3 comprises 14 residues. The CDR3 bases are TGTGCCAGTAGTACCGCCAAAAAGGTCCACGAGCAGTACTTC. The encoded protein is CASSTAKKVHEQYF. The full variable domain, with the rest looked up from reference TRBV19 and TRBJ2-7, is DGGITQSPKYLFRKEGQNVTLSCEQNLNHDAMYWYRQDPGQGLRLIYYSQIVNDFQKGDIAEGYSVSREKKESFPLTVTSAQKNPTAFYLCASSTAKKVHEQYFGPGTRLTVT.

The chain combines TRBV11-3 with TRBJ2-7; 10 bases match TRBD2. V dropped 1 base and J dropped 5; count of bases not matched to a gene: 5. The CDR3 runs to 15 residues. Germline-derived CDR1 and CDR2 are SGHNT and YENEEA. The CDR3 coding sequence is TGTGCCAGCAGCTTAGTCGCTAGCGGGAGCGACGAGCAGTACTTC. Its translation: CASSLVASGSDEQYF.

The rearrangement links TRBV4-1 to TRBJ2-2, with D perhaps being TRBD1 or TRBD2 (5 bases each). Germline V gene sequence: CDR1 MGHRA, CDR2 YSYEKL. CDR3 length: 15 residues. Trimming took 3 bases from V and 8 from J, leaving 16 bases between them. CDR3 sequence: CASSQNPGPTGELFF. CDR3 sequence (DNA): TGCGCCAGCAGCCAGAATCCGGGGCCTACGGGGGAGCTGTTTTTT.

This chain joins TRBV27 and TRBJ1-4, with unresolved D. This CDR3 is built from 17 residues. The ends were cut back, 6 bases at V and 2 bases at J, with 19 bases in the middle. Per the germline V gene, CDR1 is MNHEY and CDR2 is SMNVEV (reference sequence). The CDR3 sequence is CASRPDSGLRTNEKLFF. DNA of the CDR3: TGTGCCAGCAGGCCCGACTCAGGATTAAGGACTAATGAAAAACTGTTTTTT.